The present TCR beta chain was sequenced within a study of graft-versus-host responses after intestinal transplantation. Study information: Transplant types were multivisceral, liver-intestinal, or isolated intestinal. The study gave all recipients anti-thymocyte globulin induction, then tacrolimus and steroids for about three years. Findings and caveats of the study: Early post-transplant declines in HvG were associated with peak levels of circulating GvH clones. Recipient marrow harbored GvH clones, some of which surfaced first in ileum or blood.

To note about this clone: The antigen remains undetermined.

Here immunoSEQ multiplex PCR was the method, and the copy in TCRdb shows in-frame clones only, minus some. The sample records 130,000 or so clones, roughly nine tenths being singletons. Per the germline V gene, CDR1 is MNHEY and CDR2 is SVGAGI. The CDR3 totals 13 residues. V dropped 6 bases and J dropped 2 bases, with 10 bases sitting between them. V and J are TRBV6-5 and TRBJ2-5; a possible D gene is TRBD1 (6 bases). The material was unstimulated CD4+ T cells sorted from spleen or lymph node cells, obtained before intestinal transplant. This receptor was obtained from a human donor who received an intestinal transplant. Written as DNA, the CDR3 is TGTGCCAGCAGCCGGGACATTCAAGAGACCCAGTACTTC. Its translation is CASSRDIQETQYF.